This TCR beta chain was identified during a study of shared clonotypes between healthy human individuals. Germline V gene sequence: CDR1 ENHRY, CDR2 SYGVKD. J gave up 2 bases and V 2 bases, and 10 bases lay outside the gene matches. The CDR3 is 17 amino acids. The split of CD4+ cells yielded CD45RA+ naive and CD45RA-negative memory subsets. Produced via immunoSEQ multiplex PCR; TCRdb's table is partial and in-frame only. The sample shows millions of clones, about 95% of them seen only once. The sample taken for sequencing was naive CD4+ T cells sorted from blood. Subset in this sample: CD45RA+ positively selected. The clonotype originates from a man between 18 and 29 years old in good health. The chain carries TRBV10-3 and TRBJ2-3; 7 bases line up with TRBD2. CDR3 protein: CAISEAGVELYTDTQYF. CDR3 nucleotides: TGTGCCATCAGTGAGGCGGGGGTCGAACTGTACACAGATACGCAGTATTTT.